This T cell receptor (beta chain) emerged from a study of shared clonotypes between healthy human individuals. Using immunoSEQ multiplex PCR, the repertoire was profiled, and TCRdb retains in-frame clones only, with some absent. This repertoire shows around 700,000 clones, 55% to 75% found once; its top ten account for 1.8%. Study-level findings and limits: It was observed that roughly 5.5% of naive CD4 clonotypes were shared across several donors. Estimated richness values were generally larger in naive subsets than in memory subsets.

Donors were healthy HIV-negative adults without recently reported acute infections or vaccinations. V gave up 0 bases and J gave up 5 bases; unmatched junction bases: 10. The CDR3 covers 17 residues. Germline CDR1 MDHEN, CDR2 SYDVKM. A remark on this clone: Its antigen is undetermined.

The source material was memory CD4+ T cells sorted from blood. Subset denoted: CD45RA-negative fraction. V gene TRBV28 combines with J gene TRBJ2-5; the match to TRBD2 covers 9 bases. The TCR originated in a woman aged 25 to 39 in good health. The DNA of the CDR3 is TGTGCCAGCAGTTTATGGCGGGGGACTAGCTCGGTGGAGACCCAGTACTTC. It yields the protein CASSLWRGTSSVETQYF.